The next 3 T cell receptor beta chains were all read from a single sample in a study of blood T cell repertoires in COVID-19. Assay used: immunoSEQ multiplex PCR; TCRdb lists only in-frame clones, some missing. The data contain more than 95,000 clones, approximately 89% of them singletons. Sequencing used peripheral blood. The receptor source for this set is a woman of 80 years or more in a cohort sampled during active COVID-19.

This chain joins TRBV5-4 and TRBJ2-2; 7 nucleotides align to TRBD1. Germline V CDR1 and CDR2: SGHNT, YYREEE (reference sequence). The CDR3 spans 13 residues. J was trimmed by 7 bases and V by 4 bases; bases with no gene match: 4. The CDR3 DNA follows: TGTGCCAGCAGCCCCGACAGGGTCGGGGAGCTGTTTTTT. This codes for CASSPDRVGELFF.

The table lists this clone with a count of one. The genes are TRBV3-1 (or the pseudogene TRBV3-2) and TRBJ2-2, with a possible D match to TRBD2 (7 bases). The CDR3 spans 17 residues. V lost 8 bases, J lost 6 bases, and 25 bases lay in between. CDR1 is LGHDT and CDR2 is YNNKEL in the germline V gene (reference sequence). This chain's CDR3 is CASCRTGAGAPPGELFF. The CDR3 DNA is TGTGCCAGCTGCCGGACTGGGGCGGGGGCCCCGCCCGGGGAGCTGTTTTTT.

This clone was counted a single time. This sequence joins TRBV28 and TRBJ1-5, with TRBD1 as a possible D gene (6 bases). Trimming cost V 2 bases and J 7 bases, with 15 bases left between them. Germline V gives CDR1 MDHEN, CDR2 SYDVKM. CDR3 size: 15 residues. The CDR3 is CASSLAAGADQPQHF. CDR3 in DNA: TGTGCCAGCAGTTTAGCGGCGGGGGCTGACCAGCCCCAGCATTTT.